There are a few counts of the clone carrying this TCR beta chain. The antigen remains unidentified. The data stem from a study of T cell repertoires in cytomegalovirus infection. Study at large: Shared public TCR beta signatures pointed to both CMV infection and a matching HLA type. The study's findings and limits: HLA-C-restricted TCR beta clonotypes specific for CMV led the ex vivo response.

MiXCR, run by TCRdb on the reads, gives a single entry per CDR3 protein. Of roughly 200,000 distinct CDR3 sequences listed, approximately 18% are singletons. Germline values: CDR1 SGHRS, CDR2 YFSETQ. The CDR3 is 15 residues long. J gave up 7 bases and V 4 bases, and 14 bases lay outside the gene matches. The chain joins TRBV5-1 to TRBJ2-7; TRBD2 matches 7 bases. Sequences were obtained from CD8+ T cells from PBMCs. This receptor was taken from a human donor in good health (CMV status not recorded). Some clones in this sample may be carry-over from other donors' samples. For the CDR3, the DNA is TGCGCCAGCAGCCCCCGGGATTTGGGGGGGATGGAGCAGTACTTC. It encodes CASSPRDLGGMEQYF.